The 25 T cell receptor beta chains below come from one sample, sequenced in a study of blood T cell repertoires in COVID-19. This table comes from immunoSEQ multiplex PCR, and its TCRdb copy is limited to in-frame clones, with some not included. The sample consists of about 380,000 clones, around 84% of them appearing once. Sequenced input: peripheral blood. These receptors came from a woman aged 18-29 years with acute or convalescent COVID-19.

The V gene is TRBV2, the J gene TRBJ2-1, with D possibly being TRBD1 (5 bases). The V and J ends lost 1 base and 8 bases respectively, with 9 bases between them. This CDR3 has 13 amino acids. Germline values: CDR1 SNHLY, CDR2 FYNNEI. CDR3 DNA sequence: TGTGCCAGCAGTGAAGAATGGGGCGATGAGCAGTTCTTC. As protein: CASSEEWGDEQFF.

This sequence joins TRBV2 and TRBJ2-3; TRBD2 is a possible D gene (5 bases). Trimming took 4 bases from V and 5 from J, leaving 7 bases between them. This CDR3 region has 12 residues. Germline CDR1 is SNHLY and CDR2 is FYNNEI. The CDR3 nucleotides read TGTGCCAGCAGTGTTGGAGGAGATACGCAGTATTTT. As protein: CASSVGGDTQYF.

This chain joins TRBV9 and TRBJ2-1; 13 nucleotides agree with TRBD2. The CDR3 is 18 residues long. V gave up 3 bases and J gave up 7 bases; unmatched junction bases: 13. Per the germline V gene, CDR1 is SGDLS and CDR2 is YYNGEE. CDR3 loop: CASSGQQGLAGLKNEQFF. CDR3 nucleotide sequence: TGTGCCAGCAGCGGACAGCAGGGACTAGCGGGGTTAAAGAATGAGCAGTTCTTC.

This chain's CDR3 is CASSSPGLAGEGSYEQYF. Here the CDR3 DNA reads TGTGCCAGTAGTTCCCCGGGACTAGCGGGAGAGGGATCCTACGAGCAGTACTTC. V and J are TRBV19 and TRBJ2-7, with 14 nucleotides matching TRBD2. The CDR3 spans 18 residues. Trimming at V came to 5 bases and at J to 1 base, leaving 10 bases not matched to a gene. Germline-derived CDR1 and CDR2 are LNHDA and SQIVND (reference sequence).

This clone has just one count. The V and J genes are TRBV28 and TRBJ2-7, with a tentative D call TRBD1 (6 bases). Germline CDR1 MDHEN, CDR2 SYDVKM. Trimming stripped 5 bases from V and 2 bases from J, with 16 bases between. The CDR3 contains 15 residues. The CDR3 DNA reads as TGTGCCAGCAGTGACGACAGGACGAACCCCTACGAGCAGTACTTC. Translation: CASSDDRTNPYEQYF.

The V gene is TRBV11-3, the J gene TRBJ2-2, with 11 bases matching TRBD1. Germline CDR1 is SGHNT and CDR2 is YENEEA. J lost 4 bases, V lost 4 bases, and 5 bases had no gene match. CDR3 size: 16 residues. The CDR3 region has the DNA TGTGCCAGCAGCTCAGCCGGGACAGGGGGCACCGGGGAGCTGTTTTTT. Protein product: CASSSAGTGGTGELFF.

This rearrangement joins TRBV7-2 to TRBJ1-5; a weak D match, TRBD1 (6 bases). V was cut by 2 bases and J by 5 bases, with 13 bases left in between. This CDR3 region has 15 residues. The germline V gene encodes CDR1 SGHTA and CDR2 FQGNSA. CDR3 region: CASSLWDTNDQPQHF. DNA for the CDR3: TGTGCCAGCAGCTTATGGGACACGAATGATCAGCCCCAGCATTTT.

The rearrangement uses TRBV7-2 and TRBJ2-6, with a weak D call TRBD2 (6 bases). The CDR3 contains 15 residues. The germline gives CDR1 SGHTA, CDR2 FQGNSA. V was pared by 4 bases and J by 4 bases, with 11 bases between. The DNA of the CDR3 is TGTGCCAGCAGCTCGGGGGTTGGCGGGGCCAACGTCCTGACTTTC. It encodes CASSSGVGGANVLTF.

The genes are TRBV27 and TRBJ1-4, with 11 bases aligning to TRBD1. The V gene end was trimmed by 2 bases and the J gene end by 4 bases; junction bases not matched to a gene: 0. The CDR3 covers 15 residues. Looked up from germline, CDR1 is MNHEY and CDR2 is SMNVEV (reference sequence). CDR3 DNA sequence: TGTGCCAGCAGTTTAGGGACAGGGGGTAATGAAAAACTGTTTTTT. Its protein is CASSLGTGGNEKLFF.

This chain links TRBV9 with TRBJ2-3, with D unclear. CDR3 length: 14 amino acids. V gave up 4 bases and J gave up 1 base, with 10 bases separating them. The germline V gene has CDR1 SGDLS and CDR2 YYNGEE. The CDR3 nucleotides read TGTGCCAGCAGCTCCCCCGAGGGCACAGATACGCAGTATTTT. Amino acid sequence: CASSSPEGTDTQYF.

This clone turned up a few times. The chain combines TRBV5-6 with TRBJ2-7, with 8 bases matching TRBD1. CDR1 SGHDT and CDR2 YYEEEE come from the germline V gene. The CDR3 spans 14 residues. Unmatched junction bases numbered 2, after V lost 3 bases and J lost 0 bases. DNA of the CDR3: TGTGCCAGCAGCTGGGACAGGAGCTCCTACGAGCAGTACTTC. Its translation is CASSWDRSSYEQYF.

This rearrangement joins TRBV15 to TRBJ1-1; D remains ambiguous. The V and J ends lost 0 bases and 4 bases respectively, with 3 bases between them. The CDR3 extends over 12 amino acids. Germline V CDR1 and CDR2: LNHNV, YYDKDF (reference sequence). The CDR3 DNA follows: TGTGCCACCAGCAGAGATCTCACTGAAGCTTTCTTT. It translates to CATSRDLTEAFF.

V gene TRBV10-1 combines with J gene TRBJ1-2; D is uncertain. This CDR3 spans 13 amino acids. V shed 3 bases and J shed 5 bases, with 10 bases lying between them. Germline V gene data show CDR1 as WNHNN and CDR2 as SYGVQD (reference sequence). The CDR3 loop reads CASSERQAYGYTF. CDR3 in DNA: TGCGCCAGCAGTGAAAGGCAGGCTTATGGCTACACCTTC.

V gene TRBV7-9 combines with J gene TRBJ2-7; possibly TRBD1 for D (5 bases). The CDR3 consists of 14 residues. V gave up 3 bases and J gave up 2 bases, with 11 bases separating them. Per the germline V gene, CDR1 is SEHNR and CDR2 is FQNEAQ (reference sequence). CDR3 amino acids: CASSFNPGTYEQYF. CDR3 in DNA: TGTGCCAGCAGCTTTAATCCAGGGACCTACGAGCAGTACTTC.

This rearrangement joins TRBV5-1 to TRBJ2-7; 7 positions agree with TRBD1. In germline, CDR1 is SGHRS, CDR2 YFSETQ. The trim removed 0 bases at V and 0 bases at J, leaving 3 bases unmatched. The CDR3 has 15 residues. CDR3 in DNA: TGCGCCAGCAGCTTGGTGAGGACAGGCTCCTACGAGCAGTACTTC. Residues: CASSLVRTGSYEQYF.

This chain links TRBV18 with TRBJ1-2; unclear D gene. Trimming stripped 2 bases from V and 5 bases from J, with 15 bases between. The CDR3 extends over 15 amino acids. CDR1 and CDR2 from the germline V gene are KGHSH and LQKENI. CDR3 protein: CASSPRGEGDYGYTF. The CDR3 DNA is TGTGCCAGCTCACCAAGAGGAGAAGGAGATTATGGCTACACCTTC.

The sample holds a few counts of this clone. This chain uses TRBV27 with TRBJ2-2; 15 nucleotides agree with TRBD2. The V gene end was trimmed by 6 bases and the J gene end by 5 bases; junction bases not matched to a gene: 4. Germline V CDR1 and CDR2: MNHEY, SMNVEV (reference sequence). The CDR3 spans 16 residues. The CDR3 DNA sequence: TGTGCCAGCAGCCAAGGGACTAGCGGGAGGACCGGGGAGCTGTTTTTT. This translates into CASSQGTSGRTGELFF.

The gene calls are TRBV6-6 and TRBJ1-1; TRBD1 agrees at 9 bases. V gave up 6 bases and J gave up 6 bases; unmatched junction bases: 5. This CDR3 has 13 amino acids. From germline, CDR1 is MNHNY and CDR2 SVGAGI (reference sequence). The CDR3: CASRQGAPAEAFF. CDR3 DNA sequence: TGTGCCAGCAGACAGGGGGCGCCGGCTGAAGCTTTCTTT.

The gene calls are TRBV3-1 (or the pseudogene TRBV3-2) and TRBJ2-1, with 10 bases aligning to TRBD2. Losses at the gene ends were 1 base for V and 8 bases for J; bases not matched to a gene: 8. CDR1 is LGHDT and CDR2 is YNNKEL in the germline V gene (reference sequence). This CDR3 has 16 amino acids. CDR3 region: CASSQAPSGSTYEQFF. In DNA, the CDR3 is TGTGCCAGCAGCCAAGCGCCTAGCGGGAGTACCTATGAGCAGTTCTTC.

CDR3 amino acids: CATTVAGCSYNEQFF. The CDR3 nucleotides read TGTGCCACTACGGTCGCGGGATGCTCCTACAATGAGCAGTTCTTC. This sequence joins TRBV19 and TRBJ2-1, with a weak D call TRBD2 (6 bases). CDR1 and CDR2 (germline): LNHDA, SQIVND (reference sequence). This CDR3 region has 15 residues. Trimming took off 10 bases at V and 0 bases at J, with 16 bases between the two ends.

The chain joins TRBV18 to TRBJ2-3, with 8 bases aligning to TRBD2. There are 15 residues in the CDR3. Germline CDR1 reads KGHSH; CDR2 reads LQKENI. J gave up 6 bases and V 3 bases, and 8 bases lay outside the gene matches. CDR3 in DNA: TGTGCCAGCTCACCGGTCAGCGGGAGTCCGGATACGCAGTATTTT. Protein sequence: CASSPVSGSPDTQYF.

The V and J genes are TRBV19 and TRBJ1-1, with no clear D. Germline loops: CDR1 LNHDA, CDR2 SQIVND (reference sequence). Trimming shortened V by 1 base and J by 5 bases, and 11 bases separated the two germline ends. This CDR3 comprises 14 residues. CDR3 residues: CASSIAVRGTEAFF. The CDR3 DNA sequence: TGTGCCAGTAGTATAGCTGTCCGGGGAACTGAAGCTTTCTTT.

The V and J genes are TRBV5-4 and TRBJ2-3, with 12 bases that match TRBD2. The germline CDR1 and CDR2 sequences are SGHNT and YYREEE (reference sequence). This CDR3 has 17 residues. V shed 3 bases and J 2 bases; nucleotides not matched to a gene: 7. CDR3 sequence: CASSSLAGGPNTDTQYF. CDR3 in DNA: TGTGCCAGCAGCTCCCTAGCGGGGGGGCCGAACACAGATACGCAGTATTTT.

The sample holds a few counts of this clone. The chain couples TRBV2 to TRBJ1-4, with unresolved D. Trimming pared 8 bases from V and 8 bases from J, leaving 9 bases between. The CDR3 sequence is 11 residues long. Germline V lookup: CDR1 SNHLY, CDR2 FYNNEI. The CDR3 DNA sequence: TGTGCCAGCTGTCGCGAGGAAAAACTGTTTTTT. Amino acids: CASCREEKLFF.

The V call is TRBV9, the J call TRBJ1-2; 9 bases are a match to TRBD1. The V gene's germline CDR1 is SGDLS and CDR2 YYNGEE. CDR3 length: 17 amino acids. Trimming at V came to 6 bases and at J to 1 base, leaving 13 bases not matched to a gene. The CDR3: CASKQTGGGIGNYGYTF. In nucleotides, the CDR3 is TGTGCCAGCAAACAAACAGGGGGCGGGATAGGTAACTATGGCTACACCTTC.